Listed here are 27 T cell receptor beta chains from one sample, sequenced in a study of OX40 agonist ivuxolimab in advanced cancers. The protocol was immunoSEQ multiplex PCR, while the TCRdb copy is restricted to in-frame clones and leaves out a portion. This table holds about 19,000 clones, 65% to 70% found once. The material sequenced was CD4+ or CD8+ T cells sorted from blood, taken in a trial of the OX40 agonist ivuxolimab. The source of these receptors is an adult with an advanced solid tumor such as melanoma, head and neck, liver or kidney cancer.

The chain couples TRBV5-4 to TRBJ2-5, with TRBD2 matching over 10 bases. The CDR3 runs 16 residues. CDR1 and CDR2 (germline): SGHNT, YYREEE (reference sequence). V was pared by 0 bases and J by 3 bases, with 5 bases of the junction left unmatched. CDR3 nucleotide sequence: TGTGCCAGCAGCTTGGAACTAGCGGGACGTGAAGAGACCCAGTACTTC. Protein product: CASSLELAGREETQYF. Looking up the rest from reference TRBV5-4 and TRBJ2-5 gives the full variable domain: ETGVTQSPTHLIKTRGQQVTLRCSSQSGHNTVSWYQQALGQGPQFIFQYYREEENGRGNFPPRFSGLQFPNYSSELNVNALELDDSALYLCASSLELAGREETQYFGPGTRLLVL.

This clone is categorized as medium-sized. J is TRBJ1-4 and V is TRBV7-9; D gene unclear. The CDR3 contains 11 residues. Germline CDR1 SEHNR, CDR2 FQNEAQ (reference sequence). The germline V and J ends were trimmed by 3 bases and 8 bases, with 4 bases remaining between them. CDR3 coding DNA: TGTGCCAGCAGCTTTGACGAAAAACTGTTTTTT. Protein product: CASSFDEKLFF. Variable domain in full (rest from reference TRBV7-9 and TRBJ1-4): DTGVSQNPRHKITKRGQNVTFRCDPISEHNRLYWYRQTLGQGPEFLTYFQNEAQLEKSRLLSDRFSAERPKGSFSTLEIQRTEQGDSAMYLCASSFDEKLFFGSGTQLSVL.

The chain joins TRBV28 to TRBJ2-7; D might be TRBD2 (5 bases). The CDR3 has 15 amino acids. Germline CDR1 reads MDHEN; CDR2 reads SYDVKM. V dropped 3 bases and J dropped 6 bases, with 18 bases sitting between them. Here the CDR3 reads CASSFLDSSLGEQYF. CDR3 in DNA: TGTGCCAGCAGTTTCCTGGACTCAAGTCTGGGCGAGCAGTACTTC.

As concerns this clone: Other DNA sequences of this sample code for an identical CDR3. The rearrangement links TRBV6-6 to TRBJ2-7; D ambiguous. This CDR3 is built from 13 residues. The V and J ends lost 0 bases and 6 bases respectively, with 9 bases between them. CDR1 is MNHNY, CDR2 SVGAGI, per germline (reference sequence). The CDR3 here is CASSYSSGTEQYF. The CDR3 nucleotides read TGTGCCAGCAGTTACTCGAGTGGCACCGAGCAGTACTTC.

CDR3 amino acids: CATSRSGWDQPQHF. DNA for the CDR3: TGTGCCACCAGCAGATCGGGGTGGGATCAGCCCCAGCATTTT. The chain employs TRBV15 and TRBJ1-5; unclear D gene. Trimming removed 2 bases at V and 5 bases at J, with 10 bases between. CDR3 length: 14 residues. CDR1 and CDR2 from the germline V gene are LNHNV and YYDKDF (reference sequence). The whole variable domain, remainder taken from reference TRBV15 and TRBJ1-5, is DAMVIQNPRYQVTQFGKPVTLSCSQTLNHNVMYWYQQKSSQAPKLLFHYYDKDFNNEADTPDNFQSRRPNTSFCFLDIRSPGLGDTAMYLCATSRSGWDQPQHFGDGTRLSIL.

CDR3 nucleotide sequence: TGTGCCAGCAGCCCCGGGACTAGCGGGGGGAGCTCCTACAATGAGCAGTTCTTC. Its protein is CASSPGTSGGSSYNEQFF. The chain couples TRBV7-9 to TRBJ2-1; 15 bases fit TRBD2. The CDR3 contains 18 residues. V was clipped by 5 bases and J by 0 bases; unmatched bases: 5. CDR1 and CDR2 from the germline V gene are SEHNR and FQNEAQ (reference sequence).

V is TRBV7-8 and J is TRBJ1-1, with D possibly matching TRBD1 (5 bases). The CDR3 is 14 residues long. Between the trimmed V and J ends, which lost 2 bases and 5 bases, there was a span of 12 bases. Germline lookup yields CDR1 SGHVS and CDR2 FQNEAQ. CDR3 in amino acids: CASSLTGVGTEAFF. CDR3 nucleotides: TGTGCCAGCAGCTTAACGGGGGTCGGGACTGAAGCTTTCTTT.

The gene calls are TRBV6-6 and TRBJ1-2; 7 bases are shared with TRBD1. The CDR3 totals 14 residues. V lost 4 bases, J lost 7 bases, and 9 bases stayed unmatched. Germline assignment: CDR1 MNHNY and CDR2 SVGAGI (reference sequence). The CDR3 coding sequence is TGTGCCAGCAGTTCACGACAGGGAGCCACTGGCTACACCTTC. Translating it yields CASSSRQGATGYTF.

V is TRBV28 and J is TRBJ2-7; a weak D match, TRBD2 (5 bases). Germline V CDR1 and CDR2: MDHEN, SYDVKM. The V end lost 3 bases, the J end lost 4 bases, and 13 bases lay between the germline ends. The CDR3 contains 14 residues. This CDR3 is CASSLSGSGYEQYF. The CDR3 DNA reads as TGTGCCAGCAGTTTGAGTGGGTCGGGGTACGAGCAGTACTTC.

V and J are TRBV7-9 and TRBJ2-2; TRBD1 or TRBD2 may be the D gene (5 bases each). Germline V gives CDR1 SEHNR, CDR2 FQNEAQ (reference sequence). CDR3 size: 15 residues. The CDR3 protein is CALDKGTINTGELFF. In nucleotides, the CDR3 is TGTGCTCTGGATAAGGGGACGATAAACACCGGGGAGCTGTTTTTT.

The rearrangement uses TRBV6-6 and TRBJ1-2, with a tentative D call TRBD1 (6 bases). V lost 6 bases and J 4 bases, leaving 21 bases between the germline ends. This CDR3 is built from 16 residues. Germline values: CDR1 MNHNY, CDR2 SVGAGI (reference sequence). The CDR3 region has the DNA TGTGCCAGCAGCCCCGAAACAGGGTCCTTCACCTATGGCTACACCTTC. It is translated as CASSPETGSFTYGYTF.

The chain uses TRBV6-4 and TRBJ1-2, with D hard to call. The CDR3 covers 13 residues. Trimming shortened V by 3 bases and J by 0 bases, and 5 bases separated the two germline ends. Germline values: CDR1 MRHNA, CDR2 SNTAGT. CDR3 in amino acids: CASSEDPNYGYTF. CDR3 in DNA: TGTGCCAGCAGTGAGGACCCTAACTATGGCTACACCTTC.

The chain employs TRBV6-6 and TRBJ2-7; TRBD1 aligns across 8 bases. The CDR3 covers 13 residues. Germline values: CDR1 MNHNY, CDR2 SVGAGI (reference sequence). The V gene end was trimmed by 3 bases and the J gene end by 6 bases; junction bases not matched to a gene: 4. CDR3 nucleotides: TGTGCCAGCAGTTATGACAGGGGTTCCGAGCAGTACTTC. It yields the protein CASSYDRGSEQYF.

This clone showed up just a few times. V gene TRBV29-1 combines with J gene TRBJ2-2; D possibly corresponds to TRBD2 (6 bases). Per germline, CDR1 SQVTM and CDR2 ANQGSEA. CDR3 length equals 13 residues. The germline V and J ends were trimmed by 4 bases and 2 bases, with 8 bases remaining between them. This CDR3 reads CSVGGENTGELFF. The CDR3 DNA sequence: TGCAGCGTTGGGGGGGAAAACACCGGGGAGCTGTTTTTT.

The chain carries TRBV6-5 and TRBJ2-7, with D perhaps being TRBD1 or TRBD2 (5 bases each). The length of the CDR3 is 13 residues. Germline-derived CDR1 and CDR2 are MNHEY and SVGAGI. V was clipped by 0 bases and J by 6 bases, with 9 bases between them. The CDR3 sequence is CASSYSSGAEQYF. The CDR3 nucleotides read TGTGCCAGCAGTTACTCGTCCGGGGCCGAGCAGTACTTC.

The V call is TRBV15, the J call TRBJ2-7, with D possibly TRBD2 on 6 matching bases. The CDR3 covers 14 residues. Trimming took 2 bases from V and 3 from J, leaving 11 bases between them. From germline, CDR1 is LNHNV and CDR2 YYDKDF (reference sequence). CDR3 amino acids: CATSRRDSLYEQYF. The CDR3 region has the DNA TGTGCCACCAGCAGAAGGGACTCCCTCTACGAGCAGTACTTC.

The rearrangement links TRBV14 to TRBJ2-7; D is tentatively TRBD1 or TRBD2 (6 bases each). This CDR3 contains 16 residues. V was shortened by 9 bases and J by 6 bases, with 27 bases between the two germline ends. Germline-derived CDR1 and CDR2 are SGHDN and FVKESK. CDR3 bases: TGTGCCAGATTGTTCCCCTGGTACAACGGGGGCTTCGAGCAGTACTTC. The encoded protein is CARLFPWYNGGFEQYF.

This clone was recorded only once. V usage is TRBV28 and J usage is TRBJ2-4; TRBD2 aligns across 8 bases. The CDR3 runs to 14 residues. V trimming: 3 bases; J trimming: 5 bases; junction bases outside the gene matches: 3. CDR1 is MDHEN and CDR2 is SYDVKM in the germline V gene. CDR3 residues: CASSFGAGENIQYF. The CDR3 DNA reads TGTGCCAGCAGTTTTGGAGCGGGGGAAAACATTCAGTACTTC.

Comments on this clone: In the same sample, other DNA sequences code for this CDR3. The chain couples TRBV27 to TRBJ2-7; D perhaps matches TRBD2 (6 bases). CDR3 length: 13 residues. Trimming cost V 2 bases and J 2 bases, with 7 bases left between them. Germline CDR1 and CDR2: MNHEY and SMNVEV (reference sequence). The chain's CDR3 is CASSLGLTYEQYF. CDR3 sequence (DNA): TGTGCCAGCAGTTTAGGACTAACCTACGAGCAGTACTTC.

This clone was detected a few times. This chain connects TRBV2 to TRBJ2-7; 7 bases are a match to TRBD2. V shed 1 base and J 4 bases; nucleotides not matched to a gene: 4. This CDR3 is built from 14 residues. CDR1 is SNHLY, CDR2 FYNNEI, per germline. CDR3 sequence reads: CASSEGGSRYEQYF. CDR3 bases: TGTGCCAGCAGTGAAGGCGGGAGTCGATACGAGCAGTACTTC.

V gene TRBV7-6 combines with J gene TRBJ2-1; 7 bases are a match to TRBD2. The J segment lost 6 bases and the V segment lost 1 base, leaving 3 bases of the junction unmatched. Germline values: CDR1 SGHVS, CDR2 FNYEAQ. The CDR3 runs to 14 residues. CDR3 sequence reads: CASSLVASGNEQFF. CDR3 nucleotide sequence: TGTGCCAGCAGCTTAGTAGCTAGCGGCAATGAGCAGTTCTTC. The full variable domain, rest sourced from reference TRBV7-6 and TRBJ2-1, is GAGVSQSPRYKVTKRGQDVALRCDPISGHVSLYWYRQALGQGPEFLTYFNYEAQQDKSGLPNDRFSAERPEGSISTLTIQRTEQRDSAMYRCASSLVASGNEQFFGPGTRLTVL.

The V call is TRBV7-9, the J call TRBJ2-2, with TRBD2 identical over 10 bases. This CDR3 has 16 residues. Germline V gives CDR1 SEHNR, CDR2 FQNEAQ (reference sequence). Trimming took 1 base from V and 4 from J; bases not matched to a gene: 3. CDR3 DNA: TGTGCCAGCAGCTTAGGAATAGCGGGGGGCACCGGGGAGCTGTTTTTT. It yields the protein CASSLGIAGGTGELFF.

Here the CDR3 reads CSVDPGESGANVLTF. Written as DNA, the CDR3 is TGCAGCGTTGATCCAGGGGAATCTGGGGCCAACGTCCTGACTTTC. The chain carries TRBV29-1 and TRBJ2-6; D perhaps matches TRBD1 (6 bases). Trimming cost V 3 bases and J 1 base, with 10 bases left between them. CDR1 is SQVTM and CDR2 is ANQGSEA in the germline V gene. The CDR3 contains 15 residues.

This chain joins TRBV15 and TRBJ2-5, with TRBD1 matching 10 bases. The tail of the sequence fits TRBJ2-7 better, so the J call may be wrong. The CDR3 consists of 13 residues. The germline gives CDR1 LNHNV, CDR2 YYDKDF (reference sequence). The CDR3 DNA is TGTGCCACCTCCCGGGGGACAGGGGACGAGCAGTACTTC. This encodes CATSRGTGDEQYF.

This clone was counted between two and nine times. The rearrangement joins TRBV6-6 to TRBJ2-7, with 8 nucleotides matching TRBD1. Germline V gene sequence: CDR1 MNHNY, CDR2 SVGAGI (reference sequence). CDR3 length: 16 residues. V lost 3 bases and J lost 0; bases outside the gene matches: 7. CDR3 residues: CASSYGQGKASYEQYF. For the CDR3, the DNA is TGTGCCAGCAGTTATGGACAGGGCAAAGCCTCCTACGAGCAGTACTTC.

J is TRBJ1-3 and V is TRBV6-1; tentatively, D is TRBD1 (6 bases). This CDR3 is 16 amino acids long. From germline, CDR1 is MNHNS and CDR2 SASEGT. V was pared by 1 base and J by 4 bases, with 14 bases between. The CDR3 reads CASSEENVGGGNTIYF. The DNA for the CDR3 is TGTGCCAGCAGTGAAGAAAATGTAGGGGGGGGAAACACCATATATTTT.

This clone qualifies as large. The CDR3 is CAVYKNTEAFF. The CDR3 DNA is TGTGCCGTATACAAGAACACTGAAGCTTTCTTT. V and J are TRBV30 and TRBJ1-1; D is undetermined. V lost 8 bases and J lost 1, with 8 bases in between. CDR1 GTSNPN and CDR2 SVGIG come from the germline V gene (reference sequence). This CDR3 region has 11 residues.